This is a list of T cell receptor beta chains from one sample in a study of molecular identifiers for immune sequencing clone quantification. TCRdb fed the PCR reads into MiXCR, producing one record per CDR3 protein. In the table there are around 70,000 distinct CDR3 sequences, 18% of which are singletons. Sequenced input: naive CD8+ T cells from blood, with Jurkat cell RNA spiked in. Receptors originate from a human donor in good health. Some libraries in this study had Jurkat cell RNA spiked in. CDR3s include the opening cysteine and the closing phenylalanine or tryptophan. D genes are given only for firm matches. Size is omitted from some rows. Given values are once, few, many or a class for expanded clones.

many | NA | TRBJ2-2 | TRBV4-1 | TGCGCCAGCAGCCAAGGGCGAGGGACAATCGTTGCGAACACCGGGGAGCTGTTTTTT | CASSQGRGTIVANTGELFF
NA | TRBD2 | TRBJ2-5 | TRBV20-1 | TGCAGTGCGGCCCCTAGCGGGGTCCGAGAGACCCAGTACTTC | CSAAPSGVRETQYF
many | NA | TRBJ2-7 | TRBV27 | TGTGCCAGCAGTGCGCCGGTCACCTACGAGCAGTACTTC | CASSAPVTYEQYF
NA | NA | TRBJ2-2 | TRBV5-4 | TGTGCCAGCAGCCCGAGGGAAGGGACTGCGAACACCGGGGAGCTGTTTTTT | CASSPREGTANTGELFF
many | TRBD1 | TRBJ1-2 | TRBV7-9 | TGTGCCAGCAGCTCGGACAGGGAAGCCGGATGGTACTATGGCTACACCTTC | CASSSDREAGWYYGYTF
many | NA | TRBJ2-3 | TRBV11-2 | TGTGCCAGCAGCTTAAGAGTTGTGCGTGGGGATACGCAGTATTTT | CASSLRVVRGDTQYF
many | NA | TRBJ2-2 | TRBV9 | TGTGCCAGCAGCGTAGTAGGAACGAACACCGGGGAGCTGTTTTTT | CASSVVGTNTGELFF
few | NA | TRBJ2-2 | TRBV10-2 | TGCGCCACAAGTAGAGTCCCTAGCCTGAACACCGGGGAGCTGTTTTTT | CATSRVPSLNTGELFF
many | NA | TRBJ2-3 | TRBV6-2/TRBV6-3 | TGTGCCAGCAGCCCCGCTCTACAAGGGGATACGCAGTATTTT | CASSPALQGDTQYF
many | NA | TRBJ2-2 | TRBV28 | TGTGCCAGCAGTTTAATACCGGGGAGCGGGGAGCTGTTTTTT | CASSLIPGSGELFF
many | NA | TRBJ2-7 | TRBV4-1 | TGCGCCAGCAGCCAAACTACCTGGGCGGGCCCTGTTTCCGAGCAGTACTTC | CASSQTTWAGPVSEQYF
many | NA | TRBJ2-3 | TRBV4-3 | TGCGCCAGCAGCCAAGAAGCGACCGGCTTCACAGATACGCAGTATTTT | CASSQEATGFTDTQYF
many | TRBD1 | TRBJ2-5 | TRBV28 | TGTGCCAGCAGTCCGCCCCTGGACAGGGACCTTTGGCTGGCCCAGTACTTC | CASSPPLDRDLWLAQYF
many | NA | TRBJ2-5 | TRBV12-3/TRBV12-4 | TGTGCCAGCAGTCCTTTGGGAGAGACCCAGTACTTC | CASSPLGETQYF
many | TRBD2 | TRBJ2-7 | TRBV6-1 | TGTGCCAGCAGCTCGGGACTAGCGGGAGATAACGAGCAGTACTTC | CASSSGLAGDNEQYF